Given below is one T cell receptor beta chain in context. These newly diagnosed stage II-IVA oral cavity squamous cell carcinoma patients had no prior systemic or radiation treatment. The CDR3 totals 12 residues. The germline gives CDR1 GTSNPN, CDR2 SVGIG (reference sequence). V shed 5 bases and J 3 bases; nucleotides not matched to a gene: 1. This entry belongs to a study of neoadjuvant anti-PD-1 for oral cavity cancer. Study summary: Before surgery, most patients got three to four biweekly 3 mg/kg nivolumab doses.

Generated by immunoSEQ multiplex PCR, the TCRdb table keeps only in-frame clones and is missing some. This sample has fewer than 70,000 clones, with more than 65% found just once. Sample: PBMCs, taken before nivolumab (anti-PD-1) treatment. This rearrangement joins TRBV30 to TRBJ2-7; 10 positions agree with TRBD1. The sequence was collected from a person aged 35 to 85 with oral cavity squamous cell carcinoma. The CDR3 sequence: CAWGDRGYEQYF. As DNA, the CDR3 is TGTGCCTGGGGGGACAGGGGCTACGAGCAGTACTTC.